Ten or more counts support the clone carrying this TCR beta chain. Time point meaning: newly diagnosed GD, antithyroid drugs for less than 3 months. The TCR library used RNA extracted from PBMCs. The data derive from a study of regulatory T cells in long-lasting Graves disease. V trimming: 5 bases; J trimming: 0 bases; junction bases outside the gene matches: 7. This CDR3 is built from 14 residues. Germline-derived CDR1 and CDR2 are DFQATT and SNEGSKA (reference sequence). HTBI primers from iRepertoire and Arm-PCR of CDR3 regions yielded the TCR beta libraries. TCRdb itself ran the multiplex PCR reads through MiXCR, one entry per CDR3 protein. The data hold more than 450,000 distinct CDR3 sequences, with more than 10% observed a single time. The same data also contributed to another study, on T cells in Graves' hyperthyroidism and ophthalmopathy.

Source: peripheral blood mononuclear cells (PBMCs), taken at new diagnosis, from a patient treated with antithyroid drugs. The J gene is TRBJ2-7, the V gene TRBV20-1; TRBD2 matches at 7 bases. The receptor was derived from a woman aged 25-40 years with Graves disease. Here the CDR3 DNA reads TGCAGTGCTCGAATAGCGGGCAGCTCCTACGAGCAGTACTTC. This translates into CSARIAGSSYEQYF.